The clone carrying this T cell receptor (beta chain) was seen only a few times. Its specificity is unknown. This entry comes from a study of T cells in localized non-small cell lung cancer. The study, taken as a whole, reports: In adjacent lung appeared a median approximately 61 of the top 100 tumor clones. Maximal T cell clonality occurred in uninvolved adjacent lung, with tumor ranking below it.

Profiling relied on immunoSEQ multiplex PCR, and the TCRdb table lists in-frame clones only, not all of them. The sample has tens of thousands of clones; about 87% are singletons. This CDR3 is 14 amino acids long. The germline V gene has CDR1 SQVTM and CDR2 ANQGSEA. Trimming took 4 bases from V and 3 from J, leaving 15 bases between them. The TCR sequence derives from a man aged 35 to 69 with stage I squamous cell lung carcinoma. The chain carries TRBV29-1 and TRBJ1-2, with TRBD1 as a possible D gene (5 bases). This specimen consisted of peripheral blood, obtained before any cancer treatment. CDR3 sequence reads: CSVGSGDGDYGYTF. The CDR3, as DNA: TGCAGCGTTGGCTCCGGGGACGGTGACTATGGCTACACCTTC.